Presented here are 13 T cell receptor beta chains from one specimen sequenced in a study of blood T cells in healthy people across ages. The second PCR ran about 6 to 12 cycles with a sample-barcoded 5' primer and J-beta primers. TCRdb passed the 5' RACE reads through MiXCR, listing each CDR3 protein once. Of around 520,000 distinct CDR3 sequences in the sample, about 29% were seen once. These data were likewise used in another study, on T cells of mothers and their children.

The sequenced sample consisted of blood. Every receptor here comes from a boy aged 2 to 10 in good health.

This clonotype was counted a few times. This chain connects TRBV20-1 to TRBJ1-5; maybe TRBD1 (5 bases). The V end was cut by 6 bases, the J end by 2 bases, with 11 bases between. CDR3 length: 13 amino acids. Germline V CDR1 and CDR2: DFQATT, SNEGSKA (reference sequence). This CDR3 reads CSAAQGGNQPQHF. For the CDR3, the DNA is TGCAGTGCAGCGCAGGGTGGCAATCAGCCCCAGCATTTT.

This clonotype occurred many times. The DNA for the CDR3 is TGTGCCAGCAGCTTAGCGGGGAGCTCCTACAATGAGCAGTTCTTC. Translated: CASSLAGSSYNEQFF. V is TRBV7-2 and J is TRBJ2-1; maybe TRBD2 (5 bases). V gave up 0 bases and J gave up 0 bases, with 6 bases separating them. This CDR3 has 15 residues. Per the germline V gene, CDR1 is SGHTA and CDR2 is FQGNSA.

The V call is TRBV20-1, the J call TRBJ2-3, with 8 bases identical to TRBD2. This CDR3 has 14 amino acids. J gave up 4 bases and V 0 bases, and 3 bases lay outside the gene matches. In germline, CDR1 is DFQATT, CDR2 SNEGSKA (reference sequence). The CDR3 sequence is CSARDSGRSDTQYF. In DNA form, the CDR3 reads TGCAGTGCTAGAGACAGCGGGAGATCAGATACGCAGTATTTT.

The V call is TRBV6-5, the J call TRBJ2-7, with 11 bases identical to TRBD2. After removal of 4 bases from V and 0 bases from J, the junction contained 14 bases not matched to a gene. The V gene's germline CDR1 is MNHEY and CDR2 SVGAGI. The CDR3 has 19 amino acids. The CDR3 nucleotides read TGTGCCAGCAGTTCCATAGCGGGACTAGCGGTCAGGAGCTCCTACGAGCAGTACTTC. Its translation: CASSSIAGLAVRSSYEQYF.

CDR3 nucleotides: TGTGCCAGCAGGTGGACAGAGGGCGAGCAGTACTTC. The encoded protein is CASRWTEGEQYF. The chain employs TRBV6-2 or TRBV6-3 and TRBJ2-7; tentative D call: TRBD1 (6 bases). V dropped 6 bases and J dropped 6 bases, with 12 bases sitting between them. Germline CDR1 MNHEY, CDR2 SVGEGT. The CDR3 loop spans 12 amino acids.

This chain links TRBV9 with TRBJ2-5; no clear D gene. V lost 2 bases to trimming and J lost 3 bases, with 14 bases between them. Per the germline V gene, CDR1 is SGDLS and CDR2 is YYNGEE. This CDR3 contains 15 residues. The CDR3 reads CASSVAPRSEETQYF. The CDR3 DNA reads TGTGCCAGCAGCGTCGCTCCCAGATCAGAAGAGACCCAGTACTTC.

The rearrangement joins TRBV12-3 or TRBV12-4 to TRBJ1-2; tentative D call: TRBD1 (5 bases). This CDR3 comprises 13 residues. V lost 3 bases and J 7 bases, leaving 12 bases between the germline ends. For the CDR3, the DNA is TGTGCCAGCAGTTTGGCGGGGGAGGCTGGCTACACCTTC. Translation gives CASSLAGEAGYTF.

V gene TRBV28 combines with J gene TRBJ2-3; no reliable D call. Trimming pared 8 bases from V and 3 bases from J, leaving 9 bases between. The CDR3 contains 12 residues. The germline V gene encodes CDR1 MDHEN and CDR2 SYDVKM. CDR3 protein: CASSAETDTQYF. For the CDR3, the DNA is TGTGCCAGCTCCGCCGAGACAGATACGCAGTATTTT.

A single count supports this clonotype. The rearrangement links TRBV7-8 to TRBJ2-1; 8 nucleotides line up with TRBD2. Germline loops: CDR1 SGHVS, CDR2 FQNEAQ. V lost 7 bases and J lost 3; bases outside the gene matches: 14. The CDR3 has 17 amino acids. Here the CDR3 DNA reads TGTGCCAGCAACCGAAAGGAAAGCGGGGGCCTCTACAATGAGCAGTTCTTC. Amino acids: CASNRKESGGLYNEQFF.

The chain links TRBV12-3 or TRBV12-4 to TRBJ2-7; 9 nucleotides align to TRBD1. V was pared by 5 bases and J by 6 bases, with 2 bases of the junction left unmatched. The length of the CDR3 is 12 residues. In DNA form, the CDR3 reads TGTGCCAGCAGTACAGGGGGCCCCGAGCAGTACTTC. It encodes CASSTGGPEQYF.

In its sample, this clonotype was seen a few times. J is TRBJ2-5 and V is TRBV29-1; a possible D gene is TRBD1 (5 bases). The V and J ends lost 4 bases and 7 bases respectively, with 13 bases between them. Germline loops: CDR1 SQVTM, CDR2 ANQGSEA. The CDR3 runs 12 residues. This CDR3 is CSVVGAKATQYF. CDR3 DNA sequence: TGCAGCGTTGTTGGGGCGAAAGCGACCCAGTACTTC. Full variable domain (outside the CDR3, taken from reference TRBV29-1 and TRBJ2-5): SAVISQKPSRDICQRGTSLTIQCQVDSQVTMMFWYRQQPGQSLTLIATANQGSEATYESGFVIDKFPISRPNLTFSTLTVSNMSPEDSSIYLCSVVGAKATQYFGPGTRLLVL.

This clonotype came up a few times. This chain links TRBV6-5 with TRBJ2-7; D ambiguous. This CDR3 has 12 amino acids. Germline assignment: CDR1 MNHEY and CDR2 SVGAGI. V shed 5 bases and J shed 4 bases, with 9 bases lying between them. This CDR3 is CASSRFGYEQYF. The CDR3 DNA reads as TGTGCCAGCAGTCGCTTTGGGTACGAGCAGTACTTC.

This clonotype has a handful of counts. The rearrangement joins TRBV7-9 to TRBJ2-3, with 8 positions matching TRBD2. Looked up from germline, CDR1 is SEHNR and CDR2 is FQNEAQ (reference sequence). The junction had 8 bases not matched to a gene; V was cut back by 5 bases and J by 4 bases. The CDR3 extends over 15 amino acids. DNA of the CDR3: TGTGCCAGCAGCAGACCGGGACTAGGGGCAGATACGCAGTATTTT. It is translated as CASSRPGLGADTQYF.